This entry features one T cell receptor beta chain sequence. Only one count was recorded for this clone. Its antigen is not yet known. The record has no base qualities; no much larger clone is one base away. The record originates from a study of shared clonotypes between healthy human individuals (dated by TCRdb to about 2020). Study-level background: The cohort comprised a couple of women and a few men aged 18 to 49 years. For each donor, CD4 naive and CD4 memory were each given three plates, CD8 naive was given two plates, and CD8 memory was given one plate. The study deeply sequenced blood TCR repertoires of five healthy adults to estimate repertoire size and the extent of clonotype sharing between individuals. Different laboratories and diverse techniques were used to prepare libraries and sequence TCR repertoires, to increase sequencing depth and limit assay-specific biases. Leukapheresis yielded between about 0.8 and 9.5 billion PBMCs per donor. Study-level results and caveats: Only blood was sampled, and tissue TCR repertoires likely differ from those in blood. Clonotypes shared by all four sorted-subset donors showed higher generation probabilities than non-shared clonotypes. Rarefaction of sorted-subset datasets indicated incomplete sequencing despite the large sequencing depth. Estimated clonotype richness was generally larger for naive than for memory subsets. Across four donors, around 5% of naive CD4, over 3% of naive CD8, around 2.5% of memory CD4, and over 0.35% of memory CD8 clonotypes were shared. Because the study included a small number of donors, the genetic and exposure-history diversity represented was limited. Pairwise subsampling led to the expectation that sequencing depth would affect the degree of clonotype sharing among donors.

Using the deep immunoSEQ assay, TCR CDR3 regions were amplified from genomic DNA by multiplex PCR. Extracted genomic DNA from each cell subset was spread evenly across all wells of several immunoSEQ 96-well plates, with each plate serving as a replicate. For sorted subsets, approximately 0.2 ug of genomic DNA, equivalent to tens of thousands of T cell genomes, went into each replicate PCR. Purified libraries were measured with a Qubit 3.0 fluorometer, size-checked on a Bioanalyzer 2100, and measured again with the KAPA Library Quantification kit. Each immunoSEQ 96-well plate was sequenced on its own single-read 150-cycle Illumina NextSeq 550 flow cell. The original methods were these. Because the immunoSEQ output held only junctional sequences and lacked quality scores, the filtering could not match the filtering applied to full-length reads. Sequences were annotated with PyIR, a Python wrapper for IgBLAST v1.9, and V/J genes and CDR3 were assigned using IMGT germline references. Reads were filtered out if the reads had weak V/J assignments (E-value above 1e-6), no CDR3, stop codons, out-of-frame junctions, or ambiguous translated residues. V3J clonotypes were defined as sequences sharing an identical inferred V gene, J gene, and CDR3 amino acid sequence. Percentage overlap between repertoires was calculated by dividing the number of shared unique clonotypes by the size of the smaller repertoire. Repertoire richness was assessed with RTK rarefaction, the Chao1 estimator, and Recon v2.1 estimates of unobserved clonotypes. Generation probabilities for all TCRbeta clonotypes obtained by the gDNA method from a few donors were computed using OLGA. Not all clones reach the TCRdb copy of this immuneACCESS table, which keeps in-frame sequences only. Checked studies attribute under half of the gap to unresolved V genes and leave the rest unexplained. That table is the source of V, J and clone size, and D and trimming were worked out from the DNA. The sample includes some 2 million clones, with over 85% observed a single time. The top ten clonotypes cover more than 0.95% of the sample.

CD8 naive samples consisted of CD45RO-negative cells that were positively selected for CCR7, yielding a CD45RA+CCR7+ population without TemRA cells. The donors were healthy, HIV-negative adults with no recently reported acute infections or vaccinations. Every donor was a Caucasian adult living in Nashville, Tennessee, USA. After blood collection by leukapheresis, PBMCs were isolated using Ficoll-Histopaque density gradient centrifugation and then cryopreserved in the vapor phase of liquid nitrogen. Analytical flow cytometry was used to check the purity and quantity of each magnetically sorted T cell population. Each sorted fraction had its genomic DNA isolated and then quantified by UV absorbance on a Nanodrop 2000c. Trimming removed 5 bases from V and 4 bases from J; the gene matches leave 7 bases unexplained. CDR3 length: 17 amino acids, cysteine to phenylalanine. Left in the record is the CDR3 DNA by itself, 51 bases read in frame from the first base. CDR1 and CDR2 were assigned from the germline V gene (reference sequence) as SEHNR and FQNEAQ.

The specimen was naive CD8+ T cells sorted from blood. This specimen's cell subset or site label, interpreted: CD45RA+CCR7+. The source of this sequence is a man between 18 and 35 years old in good health. The V and J genes are TRBV7-9 and TRBJ2-1; 14 nucleotides in the junction match TRBD2. The CDR3 region: CASSPKTSGREYNEQFF. The sequenced DNA is TGTGCCAGCAGCCCAAAGACTAGCGGGAGGGAATACAATGAGCAGTTCTTC.